Each of the 26 T cell receptor beta chains below was sequenced from the same sample in a study of T cell responses to AZD1222 COVID-19 vaccine. Profiled with immunoSEQ multiplex PCR; TCRdb holds only in-frame clones, not every one. The data hold fewer than 150,000 clones, with about 85% observed a single time. Specimen: peripheral blood, collected on day 0 of AZD1222 vaccination. Every receptor here comes from an adult in good health.

The CDR3 DNA reads as TGCGCCAGCAGCTTGGGTTGGGGTAGCAATCAGCCCCAGCATTTT. As protein: CASSLGWGSNQPQHF. The chain uses TRBV5-1 and TRBJ1-5; no clear D. V lost 0 bases and J 0 bases, leaving 7 bases between the germline ends. CDR1 and CDR2 from the germline V gene are SGHRS and YFSETQ. CDR3 length: 15 amino acids.

The rearrangement uses TRBV3-1 (or the pseudogene TRBV3-2) and TRBJ2-5; the D is unclear. Per the germline V gene, CDR1 is LGHDT and CDR2 is YNNKEL (reference sequence). Trimming cost V 1 base and J 2 bases, with 8 bases left between them. The CDR3 sequence is 14 residues long. The CDR3 loop is CASSQGPLQETQYF. For the CDR3, the DNA is TGTGCCAGCAGCCAAGGTCCCCTTCAAGAGACCCAGTACTTC.

The V call is TRBV11-3, the J call TRBJ1-2, with D possibly being TRBD1 (5 bases). The CDR3 is made up of 16 amino acids. Germline V gene lookup returns CDR1 SGHNT and CDR2 YENEEA. Trimming left V 3 bases short and J 6 bases short, with 20 bases between. The CDR3 bases are TGTGCCAGCAGCTTTATTTGGGAAGCCAGGGAGGATGGCTACACCTTC. Its translation is CASSFIWEAREDGYTF.

The rearrangement joins TRBV19 to TRBJ2-7; 8 bases map to TRBD1. The CDR3 extends over 16 amino acids. V dropped 5 bases and J dropped 0; count of bases not matched to a gene: 9. The germline V gene encodes CDR1 LNHDA and CDR2 SQIVND (reference sequence). The CDR3 loop is CASSDVRTGYSYEQYF. CDR3 nucleotide sequence: TGTGCCAGTAGTGACGTCCGGACAGGGTACTCCTACGAGCAGTACTTC. Using reference TRBV19 and TRBJ2-7 for the parts outside the CDR3, the full variable domain is DGGITQSPKYLFRKEGQNVTLSCEQNLNHDAMYWYRQDPGQGLRLIYYSQIVNDFQKGDIAEGYSVSREKKESFPLTVTSAQKNPTAFYLCASSDVRTGYSYEQYFGPGTRLTVT.

V and J are TRBV23-1 and TRBJ1-2, with D maybe TRBD1 (5 bases). TRBV23-1 qualifies as an ORF whose function is uncertain. V was trimmed by 4 bases and J by 6 bases, leaving 21 bases between them. This CDR3 spans 16 amino acids. The CDR3 sequence is CASSRMGLREGHGYTF. The CDR3 coding sequence is TGCGCCAGCAGTCGAATGGGGCTAAGAGAGGGGCATGGCTACACCTTC.

The chain uses TRBV6-5 and TRBJ1-2; weak D call: TRBD1 (5 bases). Trimming took 4 bases from V and 7 from J, leaving 19 bases between them. CDR3 length equals 15 residues. Per germline, CDR1 MNHEY and CDR2 SVGAGI. CDR3 nucleotides: TGTGCCAGCAGTTCTTTCGCAGGGCGTTCCGGTGGCTACACCTTC. Translating gives CASSSFAGRSGGYTF.

The chain couples TRBV15 to TRBJ2-1; tentatively, D is TRBD1 or TRBD2 (6 bases each). Germline V lookup: CDR1 LNHNV, CDR2 YYDKDF (reference sequence). The CDR3 sequence is 15 residues long. Trimming removed 5 bases at V and 2 bases at J, with 13 bases between. CDR3 amino acids: CATSEGGRPYNEQFF. The CDR3, as DNA: TGTGCCACCAGCGAGGGGGGCCGCCCCTACAATGAGCAGTTCTTC.

This clone appeared once. The chain uses TRBV19 and TRBJ2-2; TRBD2 agrees at 9 bases. Germline V gene data show CDR1 as LNHDA and CDR2 as SQIVND (reference sequence). CDR3 length: 16 amino acids. With 5 bases clipped from V and 6 bases from J, the junction kept 10 bases outside the gene matches. The CDR3 reads CASSATGGLAPGELFF. Written as DNA, the CDR3 is TGTGCCAGTAGTGCAACGGGGGGACTAGCTCCCGGGGAGCTGTTTTTT.

The V and J genes are TRBV14 and TRBJ2-6, with D unresolved. CDR1 SGHDN and CDR2 FVKESK come from the germline V gene. The length of the CDR3 is 15 residues. Between the trimmed V and J ends, which lost 1 base and 4 bases, there was a span of 8 bases. The CDR3 DNA follows: TGTGCCAGCAGCCAAGGACCGACCGGGGCCAACGTCCTGACTTTC. It is translated as CASSQGPTGANVLTF.

In regard to this clone: Germline is not matched at one junction end, which may reflect a read error. J is TRBJ2-7 and V is TRBV3-1 (or the pseudogene TRBV3-2); no definite D call. This CDR3 region has 14 residues. Looked up from germline, CDR1 is LGHDT and CDR2 is YNNKEL (reference sequence). As DNA, the CDR3 is TGTGCCAGCAGCCCTTCGACCCCAGCCTCACCTACGGAATTC. Protein: CASSPSTPASPTEF.

The chain carries TRBV11-2 and TRBJ1-6; 7 bases match TRBD1. CDR1 SGHAT and CDR2 FQNNGV come from the germline V gene. The CDR3 contains 18 residues. The V segment lost 2 bases and the J segment 0 bases; nucleotides outside the gene matches: 7. In DNA form, the CDR3 reads TGTGCCAGCAGCTTACGGCAGGGGGGGAGCTCCTATAATTCACCCCTCCACTTT. Amino acids: CASSLRQGGSSYNSPLHF. The full variable domain, rest sourced from reference TRBV11-2 and TRBJ1-6, is EAGVAQSPRYKIIEKRQSVAFWCNPISGHATLYWYQQILGQGPKLLIQFQNNGVVDDSQLPKDRFSAERLKGVDSTLKIQPAKLEDSAVYLCASSLRQGGSSYNSPLHFGNGTRLTVT.

Here the CDR3 DNA reads TGTGCCAGCAGCCAAGATGGGACAGGGTGGGAGACCCAGTACTTC. It codes for CASSQDGTGWETQYF. The rearrangement joins TRBV3-1 (or the pseudogene TRBV3-2) to TRBJ2-5; 9 bases line up with TRBD1. Trimming at V came to 0 bases and at J to 5 bases, leaving 4 bases not matched to a gene. The CDR3 totals 15 residues. CDR1 is LGHDT and CDR2 is YNNKEL in the germline V gene (reference sequence).

The chain has TRBV19 and TRBJ1-4; D gene ambiguous. This CDR3 comprises 14 residues. The ends were cut back, 3 bases at V and 8 bases at J, with 13 bases in the middle. CDR1 and CDR2 from the germline V gene are LNHDA and SQIVND (reference sequence). Here the CDR3 DNA reads TGTGCCAGTAGTATGGGCAGAGAGGTCGAAAAACTGTTTTTT. Its protein is CASSMGREVEKLFF.

The V call is TRBV28, the J call TRBJ1-4; D is unclear. Germline-derived CDR1 and CDR2 are MDHEN and SYDVKM. V dropped 10 bases and J dropped 3 bases, with 12 bases sitting between them. There are 13 residues in the CDR3. CDR3: CATDTEANEKLFF. CDR3 DNA sequence: TGTGCCACCGATACGGAAGCTAATGAAAAACTGTTTTTT.

J is TRBJ1-5 and V is TRBV28, with TRBD1 identical over 8 bases. The ends lost 4 bases at V and 6 bases at J; junction bases unmatched: 11. This CDR3 region has 16 residues. CDR1 and CDR2 (germline): MDHEN, SYDVKM. CDR3 sequence: CASSSPARTGSQPQHF. The CDR3 DNA sequence: TGTGCCAGCAGTTCCCCGGCGAGGACAGGGAGTCAGCCCCAGCATTTT.

V gene TRBV7-9 combines with J gene TRBJ1-1; perhaps TRBD1 as D (6 bases). The CDR3 length is 19 residues. V was trimmed by 5 bases and J by 0 bases, leaving 25 bases between them. Per the germline V gene, CDR1 is SEHNR and CDR2 is FQNEAQ (reference sequence). The CDR3 nucleotides read TGTGCCAGCAGCCGAGGTGGTGGGGGGCCCAAACCGCTGAACACTGAAGCTTTCTTT. As protein: CASSRGGGGPKPLNTEAFF.

The chain recombines TRBV2 with TRBJ1-3, with D hard to call. The CDR3 runs to 12 residues. The germline V and J ends were trimmed by 3 bases and 4 bases, with 4 bases remaining between them. CDR1 SNHLY and CDR2 FYNNEI come from the germline V gene. The CDR3 DNA is TGTGCCAGCAGTGAGTACGGAAACACCATATATTTT. Amino acids: CASSEYGNTIYF. The full variable domain, in which reference TRBV2 and TRBJ1-3 provide the parts outside the CDR3, is EPEVTQTPSHQVTQMGQEVILRCVPISNHLYFYWYRQILGQKVEFLVSFYNNEISEKSEIFDDQFSVERPDGSNFTLKIRSTKLEDSAMYFCASSEYGNTIYFGEGSWLTVV.

The chain recombines TRBV5-6 with TRBJ2-7; D remains ambiguous. This CDR3 spans 12 amino acids. Germline CDR1 reads SGHDT; CDR2 reads YYEEEE. V was cut by 0 bases and J by 3 bases, with 4 bases left in between. The CDR3 region has the DNA TGTGCCAGCAGCTTGGACCGCTACGAGCAGTACTTC. It specifies CASSLDRYEQYF.

The rearrangement links TRBV7-2 to TRBJ1-3; D call uncertain. In germline, CDR1 is SGHTA, CDR2 FQGNSA. Deletions cut 4 bases from V and 7 bases from J, with 17 bases between. There are 15 residues in the CDR3. The CDR3 coding sequence is TGTGCCAGCAGCTACGCCCCCGGAGGGAGGAACACCATATATTTT. Residues: CASSYAPGGRNTIYF.

With respect to this clone: The sample has other DNA sequences that encode this CDR3 too. This chain joins TRBV3-1 (or the pseudogene TRBV3-2) and TRBJ1-6; no clear D gene. This CDR3 spans 12 amino acids. V dropped 2 bases and J dropped 8 bases, with 4 bases sitting between them. CDR1 is LGHDT, CDR2 YNNKEL, per germline (reference sequence). Here the CDR3 reads CASSQRDSPLHF. The CDR3 nucleotides read TGTGCCAGCAGCCAACGGGATTCACCCCTCCACTTT.

The rearrangement links TRBV30 to TRBJ1-2; no reliable D call. The CDR3 runs 13 residues. The germline V gene encodes CDR1 GTSNPN and CDR2 SVGIG (reference sequence). Trimming shortened V by 2 bases and J by 4 bases, and 11 bases separated the two germline ends. The CDR3 region has the DNA TGTGCCTGGAGTTCGGGGATTACCTATGGCTACACCTTC. Translation: CAWSSGITYGYTF.

The gene calls are TRBV6-5 and TRBJ2-1; perhaps TRBD2 as D (6 bases). Germline loops: CDR1 MNHEY, CDR2 SVGAGI. Deletions cut 8 bases from V and 2 bases from J, with 13 bases between. The CDR3 is 14 amino acids. The CDR3 DNA follows: TGTGCCAGCCTGACGGGAGATACCTACAATGAGCAGTTCTTC. This encodes CASLTGDTYNEQFF.

In DNA, the CDR3 is TGTGCCAGTAGTGCCCGCCGACAGGGTGACAATCAGCCCCAGCATTTT. Translating it yields CASSARRQGDNQPQHF. The V and J genes are TRBV19 and TRBJ1-5; 7 bases map to TRBD1. CDR3 length: 16 residues. CDR1 is LNHDA, CDR2 SQIVND, per germline (reference sequence). Trimming removed 5 bases from V and 3 bases from J; junction bases left unmatched: 10.

The J gene is TRBJ1-4, the V gene TRBV4-1, with D possibly being TRBD1 (6 bases). The V gene lost 0 bases and the J gene lost 3 bases, with 11 bases spanning the gap. The CDR3 has 16 amino acids. Per germline, CDR1 MGHRA and CDR2 YSYEKL. CDR3 sequence (DNA): TGCGCCAGCAGCCAAGATGTCAGGGGTTCTAATGAAAAACTGTTTTTT. Amino acids: CASSQDVRGSNEKLFF.

The CDR3 sequence is CASSYDNRLNQPQHF. In DNA, the CDR3 is TGTGCCAGCAGTTATGACAACAGGCTGAATCAGCCCCAGCATTTT. The gene calls are TRBV6-2 or TRBV6-3 and TRBJ1-5, with D perhaps matching TRBD1 (5 bases). The CDR3 is made up of 15 amino acids. From germline, CDR1 is MNHEY and CDR2 SVGEGT. The V gene lost 3 bases and the J gene lost 4 bases, with 13 bases spanning the gap.

The rearrangement uses TRBV9 and TRBJ2-5, with 10 bases aligning to TRBD2. Losses at the gene ends were 0 bases for V and 3 bases for J; bases not matched to a gene: 8. The CDR3 totals 17 residues. Germline CDR1 reads SGDLS; CDR2 reads YYNGEE. The CDR3 here is CASSVGASGGIKETQYF. In DNA form, the CDR3 reads TGTGCCAGCAGCGTAGGGGCTAGCGGGGGAATCAAAGAGACCCAGTACTTC.